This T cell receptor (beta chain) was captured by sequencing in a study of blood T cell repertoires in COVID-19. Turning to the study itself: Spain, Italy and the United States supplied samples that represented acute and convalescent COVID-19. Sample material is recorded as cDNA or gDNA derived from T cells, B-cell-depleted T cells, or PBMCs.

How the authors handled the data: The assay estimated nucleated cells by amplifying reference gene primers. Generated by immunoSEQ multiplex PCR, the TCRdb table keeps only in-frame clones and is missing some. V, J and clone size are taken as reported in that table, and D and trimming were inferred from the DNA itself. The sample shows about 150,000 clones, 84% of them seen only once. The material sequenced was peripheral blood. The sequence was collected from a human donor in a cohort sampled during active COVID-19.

This CDR3 is CASSLGWGGGYTF. The CDR3 region has the DNA TGTGCCAGCAGCTTAGGGTGGGGAGGCGGCTACACCTTC. The J gene is TRBJ1-2, the V gene TRBV7-2; D gene unclear. CDR3 length: 13 amino acids. Trimming removed 1 base at V and 8 bases at J, with 11 bases between. The germline CDR1 and CDR2 sequences are SGHTA and FQGNSA.